The 3 T cell receptor beta chains given below trace back to one sample, sequenced in a study of patients and donors after allogeneic stem cell transplantation. TCRdb recomputed calls from the RT-PCR reads with MiXCR, one row per CDR3 protein. The data hold about a million distinct CDR3 sequences, with roughly 18% observed a single time. The sequenced sample was blood, either unsorted or a sorted T cell fraction (not recorded which). These receptors were obtained from a human donor who was either an allogeneic HSCT recipient or a stem cell or donor lymphocyte infusion donor (not recorded which). It is not recorded whose cells these are; they may come from a transplant donor.

This clonotype was seen at least ten times. The chain employs TRBV3-1 and TRBJ2-1; D ambiguous. CDR1 and CDR2 from the germline V gene are LGHDT and YNNKEL (reference sequence). This CDR3 region has 12 residues. Trimming shortened V by 6 bases and J by 4 bases, and 7 bases separated the two germline ends. In DNA, the CDR3 is TGTGCCAGCAGTCCCCAATACAATGAGCAGTTCTTC. It specifies CASSPQYNEQFF.

This chain connects TRBV21-1 to TRBJ2-3; no DNA check was done on the table's D call, TRBD2. TRBV21-1 is a recognized pseudogene. This CDR3 has 16 amino acids. The CDR3 loop reads CASSKETSRSPDTQYF. CDR3 in DNA: TGTGCCAGCAGCAAGGAGACTAGTCGTAGCCCAGATACGCAGTATTTT.

The chain recombines TRBV7-9 with TRBJ2-6; 8 bases are shared with TRBD1. Germline CDR1 reads SEHNR; CDR2 reads FQNEAQ (reference sequence). This CDR3 is built from 15 residues. The junction had 3 bases not matched to a gene; V was cut back by 4 bases and J by 4 bases. As DNA, the CDR3 is TGTGCCAGCAGCTGGACAGGGACCGGGGCCAACGTCCTGACTTTC. The encoded protein is CASSWTGTGANVLTF.